These 5 T cell receptor beta chains originate from one sample sequenced in a study of T cell responses to AZD1222 COVID-19 vaccine. Method: immunoSEQ multiplex PCR; TCRdb's copy keeps in-frame clones and lacks some. Among around 140,000 clones listed, over 85% were seen once. Source: peripheral blood, taken on day 0 of AZD1222 vaccination. All receptors come from an adult in good health.

This clone was counted once. The chain employs TRBV24-1 and TRBJ2-2; 10 positions match TRBD2. CDR1 and CDR2 from the germline V gene are KGHDR and SFDVKD. This CDR3 is 19 amino acids long. V lost 5 bases to trimming and J lost 8 bases; unmatched junction nucleotides: 19. The CDR3 DNA is TGTGCCACCAGTGTAAATAGCGGGGGGCCTCTAATCGTATATGGGGAGCTGTTTTTT. Protein sequence: CATSVNSGGPLIVYGELFF.

The chain recombines TRBV27 with TRBJ2-2; 7 nucleotides align to TRBD1. V shed 7 bases, J shed 7 bases, and the junction held 9 bases outside the gene matches. The CDR3 is 14 residues long. CDR1 MNHEY and CDR2 SMNVEV come from the germline V gene (reference sequence). The CDR3 is CASTVAQGVGELFF. CDR3 DNA sequence: TGTGCCAGCACCGTGGCTCAGGGGGTCGGGGAGCTGTTTTTT.

The gene calls are TRBV4-2 and TRBJ1-2; 7 bases agree with TRBD1. The germline gives CDR1 LGHNA, CDR2 YNFKEQ. The CDR3 is made up of 15 amino acids. Losses at the gene ends were 4 bases for V and 10 bases for J; bases not matched to a gene: 15. DNA of the CDR3: TGTGCCAGCAGCCGTACGCGGGACAGTTTTAGGGACTACACCTTC. It encodes CASSRTRDSFRDYTF.

The V gene is TRBV5-1, the J gene TRBJ1-2; possibly TRBD1 for D (5 bases). Trimming left V 0 bases short and J 4 bases short, with 13 bases between. CDR1 and CDR2 (germline): SGHRS, YFSETQ. The CDR3 runs to 15 residues. The CDR3 DNA follows: TGCGCCAGCAGCTTGGTACCCACAGGAATCTATGGCTACACCTTC. Translated, it gives CASSLVPTGIYGYTF.

The gene calls are TRBV19 and TRBJ1-2; D uncertain. The germline V and J ends were trimmed by 6 bases and 8 bases, with 16 bases remaining between them. CDR3 length: 13 residues. Germline values: CDR1 LNHDA, CDR2 SQIVND (reference sequence). In nucleotides, the CDR3 is TGTGCCAGTAGAAAAGGCGGGGAGCGGGGCTACACCTTC. It specifies CASRKGGERGYTF.